The following is a T cell receptor beta chain sequence with its context. As yet, its antigen is unknown. The V gene lost 8 bases and the J gene lost 5 bases, with 9 bases spanning the gap. The CDR3 contains 10 residues. Per the germline V gene, CDR1 is DFQATT and CDR2 is SNEGSKA (reference sequence). The data are from a study of cytomegalovirus exposure and HLA in healthy donors. Background on the study: Early release data held about 85 million unique TCRs from HLA-typed donors.

With 60 Vbeta and 13 Jbeta primers, the PCR was carried out. The assay was immunoSEQ multiplex PCR, and TCRdb's table has in-frame clones only and misses some. The repertoire holds about 170,000 clones, around 74% seen once, with 3.1% in the top ten. Study-wide points: With DRB1 most and HLA-C fewest, TCR association rates differed between HLA loci in a later analysis. In vitro testing confirmed a few CMV-associated chains as specific for CMV antigens. A later analysis showed HLA-associated TCR beta chains outstripping equally common others in clonal expansion.

The clonotype originates from a female donor in good health and CMV-seronegative. The rearrangement joins TRBV20-1 to TRBJ2-5; D possibly corresponds to TRBD2 (5 bases). Material: PBMCs. CDR3 bases: TGCAGTCCCCGCGGGGAGACCCAGTACTTC. Protein sequence: CSPRGETQYF.